The text below deals with one TCR beta chain. The sample comes from a study of blood T cell repertoires in COVID-19. The CDR3 length is 13 residues. Looked up from germline, CDR1 is SGHRS and CDR2 is YFSETQ. The V gene lost 4 bases and the J gene lost 5 bases, with 10 bases spanning the gap. Only in-frame clones appear in the TCRdb table, and some are missing; sequencing was by immunoSEQ multiplex PCR. The top ten hold about 18% of the sample, which has tens of thousands of clones, about 87% seen once. This receptor was taken from a human donor in a cohort sampled during active COVID-19. Source material: peripheral blood. The chain is built from TRBV5-1 and TRBJ1-5; unclear D gene. The CDR3 loop is CASSTGVDQPQHF. CDR3 sequence (DNA): TGCGCCAGCAGCACCGGGGTCGATCAGCCCCAGCATTTT.